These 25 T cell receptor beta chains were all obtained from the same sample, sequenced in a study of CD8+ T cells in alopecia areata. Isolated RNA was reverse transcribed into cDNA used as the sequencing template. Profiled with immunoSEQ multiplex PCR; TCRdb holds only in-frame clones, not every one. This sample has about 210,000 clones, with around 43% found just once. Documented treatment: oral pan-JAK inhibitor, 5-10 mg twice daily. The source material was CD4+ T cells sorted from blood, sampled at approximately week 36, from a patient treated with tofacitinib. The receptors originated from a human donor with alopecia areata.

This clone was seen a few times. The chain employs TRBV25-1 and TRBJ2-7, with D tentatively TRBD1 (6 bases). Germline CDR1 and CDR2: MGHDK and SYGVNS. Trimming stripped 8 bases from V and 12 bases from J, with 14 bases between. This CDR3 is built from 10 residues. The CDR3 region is CASWNRVGYF. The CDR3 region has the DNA TGTGCCAGCTGGAACAGGGTGGGGTACTTC.

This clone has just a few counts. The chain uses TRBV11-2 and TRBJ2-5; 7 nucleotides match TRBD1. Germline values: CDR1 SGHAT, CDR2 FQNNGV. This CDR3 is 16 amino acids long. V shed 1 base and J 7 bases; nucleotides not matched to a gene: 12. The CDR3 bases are TGTGCCAGCAGCTTAGTGCTGGCGGCAGCAGGGGGGACCCAGTACTTC. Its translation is CASSLVLAAAGGTQYF.

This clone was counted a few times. The CDR3 bases are TGTGCCAGCAGCCCGTTCGGACGGTCTTACGAGCAGTACTTC. It yields the protein CASSPFGRSYEQYF. The chain carries TRBV11-2 and TRBJ2-7; D is undetermined. Trimming left V 5 bases short and J 4 bases short, with 15 bases between. CDR3 length: 14 amino acids. Germline CDR1 and CDR2: SGHAT and FQNNGV.

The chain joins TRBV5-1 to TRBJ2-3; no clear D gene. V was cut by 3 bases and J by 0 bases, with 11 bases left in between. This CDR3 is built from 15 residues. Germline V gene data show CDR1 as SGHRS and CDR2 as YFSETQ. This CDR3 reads CASSSALPSTDTQYF. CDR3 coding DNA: TGCGCCAGCAGCTCCGCCCTCCCTAGCACAGATACGCAGTATTTT.

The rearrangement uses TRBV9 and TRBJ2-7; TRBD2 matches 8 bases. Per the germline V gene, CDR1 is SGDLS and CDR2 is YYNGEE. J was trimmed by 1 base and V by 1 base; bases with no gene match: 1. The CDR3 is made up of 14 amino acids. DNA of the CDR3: TGTGCCAGCAGCGTAACTAGCGGTTCCTACGAGCAGTACTTC. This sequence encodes CASSVTSGSYEQYF.

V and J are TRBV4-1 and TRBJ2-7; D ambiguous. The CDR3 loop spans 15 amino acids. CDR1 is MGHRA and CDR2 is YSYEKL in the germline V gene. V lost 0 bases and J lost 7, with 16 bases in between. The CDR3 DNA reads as TGCGCCAGCAGCCAAGATCAGGCAGGTTTGTGGGAGCAGTACTTC. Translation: CASSQDQAGLWEQYF.

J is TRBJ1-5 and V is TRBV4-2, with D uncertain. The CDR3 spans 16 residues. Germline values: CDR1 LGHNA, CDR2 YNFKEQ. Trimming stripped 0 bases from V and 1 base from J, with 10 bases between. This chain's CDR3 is CASSQDHSGSNQPQHF. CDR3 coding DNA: TGTGCCAGCAGCCAAGATCACAGCGGGAGCAATCAGCCCCAGCATTTT.

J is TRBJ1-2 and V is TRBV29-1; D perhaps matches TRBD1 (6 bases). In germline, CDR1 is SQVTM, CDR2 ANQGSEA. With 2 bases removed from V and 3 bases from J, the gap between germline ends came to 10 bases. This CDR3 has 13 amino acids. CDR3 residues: CSVELDRYYGYTF. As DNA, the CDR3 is TGCAGCGTTGAACTGGACAGATACTATGGCTACACCTTC.

The CDR3 DNA follows: TGTGCCAGCAGTGACCAGGCATCCTATGGCTACACCTTC. Protein product: CASSDQASYGYTF. The rearrangement joins TRBV6-5 to TRBJ1-2; no reliable D call. The germline V gene has CDR1 MNHEY and CDR2 SVGAGI. This CDR3 region has 13 residues. V was pared by 5 bases and J by 4 bases, with 11 bases between.

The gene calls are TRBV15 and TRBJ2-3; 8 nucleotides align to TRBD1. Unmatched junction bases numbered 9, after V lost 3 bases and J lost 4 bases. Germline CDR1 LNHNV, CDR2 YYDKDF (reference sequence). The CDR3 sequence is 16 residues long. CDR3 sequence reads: CATSRTGARTADTQYF. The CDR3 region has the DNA TGTGCCACCAGCAGGACAGGGGCCCGGACGGCAGATACGCAGTATTTT.

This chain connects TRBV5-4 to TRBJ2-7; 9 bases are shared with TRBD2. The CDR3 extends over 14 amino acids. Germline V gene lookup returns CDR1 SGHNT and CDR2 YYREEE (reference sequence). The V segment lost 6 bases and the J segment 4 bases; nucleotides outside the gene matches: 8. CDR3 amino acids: CASKAGTSLYEQYF. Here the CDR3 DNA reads TGTGCCAGCAAAGCCGGGACTAGCCTGTACGAGCAGTACTTC.

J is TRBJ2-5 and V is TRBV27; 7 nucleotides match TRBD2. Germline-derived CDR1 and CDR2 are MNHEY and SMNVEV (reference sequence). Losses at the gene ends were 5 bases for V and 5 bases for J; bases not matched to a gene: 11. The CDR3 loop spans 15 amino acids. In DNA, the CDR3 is TGTGCCAGCAGTCCTACGATACTAGCGAGTGAGACCCAGTACTTC. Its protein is CASSPTILASETQYF.

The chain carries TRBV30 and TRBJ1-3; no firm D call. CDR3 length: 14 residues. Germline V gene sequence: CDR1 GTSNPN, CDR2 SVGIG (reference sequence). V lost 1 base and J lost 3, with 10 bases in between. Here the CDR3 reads CAWSDGSFGNTIYF. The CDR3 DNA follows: TGTGCCTGGAGTGACGGGAGTTTTGGAAACACCATATATTTT.

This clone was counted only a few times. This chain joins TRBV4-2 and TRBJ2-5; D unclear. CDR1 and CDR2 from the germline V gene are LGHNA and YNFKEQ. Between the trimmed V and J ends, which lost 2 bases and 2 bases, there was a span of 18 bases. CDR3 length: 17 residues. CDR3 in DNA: TGTGCCAGCAGCCAAAGTGAACTCCCCCATAGACAAGAGACCCAGTACTTC. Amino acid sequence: CASSQSELPHRQETQYF.

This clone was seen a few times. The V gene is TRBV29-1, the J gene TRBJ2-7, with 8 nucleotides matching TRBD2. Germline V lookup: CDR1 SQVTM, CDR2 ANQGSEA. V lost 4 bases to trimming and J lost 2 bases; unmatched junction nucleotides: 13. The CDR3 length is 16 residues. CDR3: CSVVLDLAGGTYEQYF. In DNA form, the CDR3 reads TGCAGCGTTGTTCTCGATCTGGCGGGAGGAACCTACGAGCAGTACTTC.

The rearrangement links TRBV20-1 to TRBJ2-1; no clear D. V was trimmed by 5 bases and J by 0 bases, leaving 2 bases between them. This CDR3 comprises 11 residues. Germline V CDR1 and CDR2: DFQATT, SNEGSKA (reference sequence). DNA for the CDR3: TGCAGTGCTGACTCCTACAATGAGCAGTTCTTC. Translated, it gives CSADSYNEQFF.

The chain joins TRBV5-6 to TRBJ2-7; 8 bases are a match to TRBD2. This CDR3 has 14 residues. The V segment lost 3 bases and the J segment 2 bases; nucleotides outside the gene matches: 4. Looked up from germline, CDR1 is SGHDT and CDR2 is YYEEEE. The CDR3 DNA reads TGTGCCAGCAGCTCGGGACTAGGGGCCTACGAGCAGTACTTC. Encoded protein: CASSSGLGAYEQYF.

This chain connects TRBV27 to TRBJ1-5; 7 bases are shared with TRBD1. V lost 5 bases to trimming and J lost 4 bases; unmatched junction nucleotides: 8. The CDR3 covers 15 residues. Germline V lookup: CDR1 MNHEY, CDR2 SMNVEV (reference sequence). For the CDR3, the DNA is TGTGCCAGCAGTGCGACAGGGCGAACTAATCAGCCCCAGCATTTT. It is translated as CASSATGRTNQPQHF.

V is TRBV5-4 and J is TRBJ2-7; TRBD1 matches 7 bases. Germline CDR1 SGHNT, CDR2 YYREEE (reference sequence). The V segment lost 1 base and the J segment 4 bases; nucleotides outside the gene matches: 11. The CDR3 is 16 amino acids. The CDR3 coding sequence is TGTGCCAGCAGCTTGAGGTTCGGACAGGCCCCGTACGAGCAGTACTTC. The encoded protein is CASSLRFGQAPYEQYF.

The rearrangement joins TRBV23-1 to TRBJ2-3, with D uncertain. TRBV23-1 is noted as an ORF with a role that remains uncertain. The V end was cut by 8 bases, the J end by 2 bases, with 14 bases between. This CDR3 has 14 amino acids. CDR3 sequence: CASQPTVNTDTQYF. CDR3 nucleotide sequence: TGCGCCAGCCAGCCTACAGTGAACACAGATACGCAGTATTTT.

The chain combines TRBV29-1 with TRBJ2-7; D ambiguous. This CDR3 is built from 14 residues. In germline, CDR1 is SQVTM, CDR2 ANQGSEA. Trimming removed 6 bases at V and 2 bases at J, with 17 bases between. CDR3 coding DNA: TGCAGCGTCCTTTCGAGGCTGGCCCCCTACGAGCAGTACTTC. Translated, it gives CSVLSRLAPYEQYF.

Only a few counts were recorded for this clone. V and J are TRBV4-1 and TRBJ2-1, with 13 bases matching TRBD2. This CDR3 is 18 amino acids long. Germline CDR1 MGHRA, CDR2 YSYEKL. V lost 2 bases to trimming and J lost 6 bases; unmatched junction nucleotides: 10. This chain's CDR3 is CASSQRTSGRARGNEQFF. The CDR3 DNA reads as TGCGCCAGCAGCCAACGTACTAGCGGGAGGGCCAGAGGCAATGAGCAGTTCTTC.

The CDR3 DNA sequence: TGTGCCAGCAGCTCACGGACAGGGGACAATGAGCAGTTCTTC. Amino acids: CASSSRTGDNEQFF. This sequence joins TRBV9 and TRBJ2-1; 9 positions match TRBD1. This CDR3 region has 14 residues. J was trimmed by 5 bases and V by 4 bases; bases with no gene match: 4. CDR1 is SGDLS and CDR2 is YYNGEE in the germline V gene.

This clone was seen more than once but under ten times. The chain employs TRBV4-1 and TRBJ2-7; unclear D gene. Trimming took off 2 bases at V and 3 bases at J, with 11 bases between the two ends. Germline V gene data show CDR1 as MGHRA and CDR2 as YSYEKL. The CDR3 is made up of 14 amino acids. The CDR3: CASSQSPYYYEQYF. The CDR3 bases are TGCGCCAGCAGCCAATCCCCCTATTACTACGAGCAGTACTTC.

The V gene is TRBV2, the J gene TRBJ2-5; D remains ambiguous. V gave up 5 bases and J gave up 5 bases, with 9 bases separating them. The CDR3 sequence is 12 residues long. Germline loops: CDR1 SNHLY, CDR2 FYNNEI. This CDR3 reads CASSRPPETQYF. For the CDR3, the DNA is TGTGCCAGCAGTAGGCCCCCGGAGACCCAGTACTTC.